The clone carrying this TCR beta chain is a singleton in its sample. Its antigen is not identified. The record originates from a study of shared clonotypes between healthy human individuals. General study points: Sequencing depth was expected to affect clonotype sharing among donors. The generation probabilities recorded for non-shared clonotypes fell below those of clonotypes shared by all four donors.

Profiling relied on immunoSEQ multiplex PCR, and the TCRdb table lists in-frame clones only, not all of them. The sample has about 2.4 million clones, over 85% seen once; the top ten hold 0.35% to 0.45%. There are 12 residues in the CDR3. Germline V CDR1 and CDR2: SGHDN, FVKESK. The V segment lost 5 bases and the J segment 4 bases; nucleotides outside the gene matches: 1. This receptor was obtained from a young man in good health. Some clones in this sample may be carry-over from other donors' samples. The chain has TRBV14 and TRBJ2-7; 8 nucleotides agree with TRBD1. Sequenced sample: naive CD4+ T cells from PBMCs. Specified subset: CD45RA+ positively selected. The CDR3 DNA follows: TGTGCCAGCAGCGGACAGGGATACGAGCAGTACTTC. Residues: CASSGQGYEQYF.